This T cell receptor (beta chain) was recorded in a study of cytomegalovirus exposure and HLA in healthy donors. Notes on the study in general: Investigators reported over 150 TCR beta chains as tied to cytomegalovirus.

Regarding this clone: Its antigen is undetermined.

13 Jbeta primers and 60 Vbeta primers were used for the PCR. Sequenced by immunoSEQ multiplex PCR; TCRdb stores in-frame clones only, minus some. The sample includes about 130,000 clones, 84% of them seen just once. Germline V gene lookup returns CDR1 SQVTM and CDR2 ANQGSEA. The CDR3 length is 13 residues. J was trimmed by 4 bases and V by 7 bases; bases with no gene match: 6. This TCR was sampled from a woman aged 18-35 years in good health and CMV-seropositive. Sequenced sample: PBMCs. The chain carries TRBV29-1 and TRBJ1-5, with 8 bases fitting TRBD1. The DNA for the CDR3 is TGCAGCGCCGGACAGGGAACGAATCAGCCCCAGCATTTT. Protein: CSAGQGTNQPQHF. Filled out from reference TRBV29-1 and TRBJ1-5, the complete variable domain reads SAVISQKPSRDICQRGTSLTIQCQVDSQVTMMFWYRQQPGQSLTLIATANQGSEATYESGFVIDKFPISRPNLTFSTLTVSNMSPEDSSIYLCSAGQGTNQPQHFGDGTRLSIL.